This is a list of T cell receptor beta chains from one sample in a study of T cell repertoires in cytomegalovirus infection. TCRdb used MiXCR to reprocess the reads, holding one entry per CDR3 protein. The table lists 150,000 to 200,000 distinct CDR3 sequences, 17% of them singletons. Sequencing was done on a sample of CD8+ T cells from PBMCs. The source is a human donor in good health (CMV status not recorded). Some clones in this sample may be carry-over from other donors' samples. The CDR3 runs from the conserved cysteine through the conserved F or W. Each record gives: V gene, D gene, J gene, clone size, CDR3 length, CDR3 DNA, CDR3 protein. A D gene is named only where the DNA matches it firmly. Only some rows state a clone size, as once, few, many or a class for expanded clones.

v_gene: TRBV14
d_gene: TRBD1
j_gene: TRBJ1-1
abundance: few
len: 16
CDR3nt: TGTGCCAGCAGCCCGGACAGGGGGCTAATGAACACTGAAGCTTTCTTT
CDR3aa: CASSPDRGLMNTEAFF

v_gene: TRBV4-1
d_gene: TRBD2
j_gene: TRBJ2-7
abundance: NA
len: 15
CDR3nt: TGCGCCAGCAGCCAAAAATTAGCGGGTTTCTACGAGCAGTACTTC
CDR3aa: CASSQKLAGFYEQYF

v_gene: TRBV11-3
d_gene: NA
j_gene: TRBJ2-3
abundance: few
len: 14
CDR3nt: TGTGCCAGCAGCCACCGACAGGACGGGGATACGCAGTATTTT
CDR3aa: CASSHRQDGDTQYF

v_gene: TRBV28
d_gene: NA
j_gene: TRBJ1-5
abundance: NA
len: 13
CDR3nt: TGTGCCAGCAGTCTAATCGACGGTTCGCCCCAGCATTTT
CDR3aa: CASSLIDGSPQHF

v_gene: TRBV27
d_gene: NA
j_gene: TRBJ2-1
abundance: NA
len: 13
CDR3nt: TGTGCCAGCAGTTGGCTAAAATACAATGAGCAGTTCTTC
CDR3aa: CASSWLKYNEQFF

v_gene: TRBV6-2/TRBV6-3
d_gene: TRBD2
j_gene: TRBJ2-5
abundance: few
len: 16
CDR3nt: TGTGCCAGCAGAAAAAGGACTAGCGGGATGGAAGAGACCCAGTACTTC
CDR3aa: CASRKRTSGMEETQYF

v_gene: TRBV6-1
d_gene: TRBD1
j_gene: TRBJ2-6
abundance: NA
len: 18
CDR3nt: TGTGCCAGCAGCCCCTGGGGACAGGGCCACTCTGGGGCCAACGGCCTGACTTTC
CDR3aa: CASSPWGQGHSGANGLTF

v_gene: TRBV28
d_gene: NA
j_gene: TRBJ1-5
abundance: many
len: 13
CDR3nt: TGTGCCAGCAGTTTAAAGGGTTACCAGCCCCAGCATTTT
CDR3aa: CASSLKGYQPQHF

v_gene: TRBV7-8
d_gene: NA
j_gene: TRBJ2-1
abundance: once
len: 19
CDR3nt: TGTGCCAGCAGCTTACGGCAGGGAGGGGTGGGGGCCTCCTACAATGAGCAGTTCTTC
CDR3aa: CASSLRQGGVGASYNEQFF

v_gene: TRBV28
d_gene: TRBD1
j_gene: TRBJ2-7
abundance: few
len: 15
CDR3nt: TGTGCCAGCAGTTTGAAGGACAGGGGGCTTTACGAGCAGTACTTC
CDR3aa: CASSLKDRGLYEQYF

v_gene: TRBV12-5
d_gene: TRBD1
j_gene: TRBJ1-5
abundance: few
len: 12
CDR3nt: TGTGCTAGTGGTTTGGCCGACAGGGCCGCATATTTT
CDR3aa: CASGLADRAAYF

v_gene: TRBV4-3
d_gene: NA
j_gene: TRBJ1-2
abundance: few
len: 17
CDR3nt: TGCGCCAGCAGCCAAGGTGTCGGATTCTCTTCAGACTATGGCTACACCTTC
CDR3aa: CASSQGVGFSSDYGYTF

v_gene: TRBV10-3
d_gene: NA
j_gene: TRBJ1-2
abundance: NA
len: 13
CDR3nt: TGTGCCATCAGTGAGAAAGGAGGCTATGGCTACACCTTC
CDR3aa: CAISEKGGYGYTF

v_gene: TRBV5-1
d_gene: NA
j_gene: TRBJ1-1
abundance: few
len: 16
CDR3nt: TGCGCCAGCAGCTTGGGACGGTACGGGATGAACACTGAAGCTTTCTTT
CDR3aa: CASSLGRYGMNTEAFF

v_gene: TRBV7-9
d_gene: NA
j_gene: TRBJ1-1
abundance: NA
len: 12
CDR3nt: TGTGCCAGCAGCATCAAAGCCGCTGAAGCTTTCTTT
CDR3aa: CASSIKAAEAFF

v_gene: TRBV7-2
d_gene: NA
j_gene: TRBJ2-7
abundance: NA
len: 15
CDR3nt: TGTGCCAGCAGTCCTCTAGGACACCTCTCCTACGAGCAGTACTTC
CDR3aa: CASSPLGHLSYEQYF

v_gene: TRBV7-2
d_gene: NA
j_gene: TRBJ1-3
abundance: NA
len: 15
CDR3nt: TGTGCCAGCAGCCTTGACCCCCACTCTGGAAACACCATATATTTT
CDR3aa: CASSLDPHSGNTIYF

v_gene: TRBV29-1
d_gene: NA
j_gene: TRBJ2-7
abundance: NA
len: 14
CDR3nt: TGCAGCGTTGAAGAGAGGACTACCTCCTACGAGCAGTACTTC
CDR3aa: CSVEERTTSYEQYF

v_gene: TRBV2
d_gene: NA
j_gene: TRBJ2-1
abundance: many
len: 12
CDR3nt: TGTGCCAGCAGCCGACTCGAGAATGAGCAGTTCTTC
CDR3aa: CASSRLENEQFF

v_gene: TRBV6-1
d_gene: NA
j_gene: TRBJ2-2
abundance: NA
len: 11
CDR3nt: TGTGCCAGCAGTGAATCCGGGGAGCTGTTTTTT
CDR3aa: CASSESGELFF

v_gene: TRBV7-2
d_gene: NA
j_gene: TRBJ2-3
abundance: NA
len: 15
CDR3nt: TGTGCCAGCAGCCCGGTGGGGGGGGCGGCAGATACGCAGTATTTT
CDR3aa: CASSPVGGAADTQYF

v_gene: TRBV5-6
d_gene: NA
j_gene: TRBJ2-3
abundance: few
len: 16
CDR3nt: TGTGCCAGCAGCCTCCGGACAGCGCTCATCGCAGATACGCAGTATTTT
CDR3aa: CASSLRTALIADTQYF

v_gene: TRBV7-9
d_gene: NA
j_gene: TRBJ1-2
abundance: few
len: 14
CDR3nt: TGTGCCAGCAGCCCCGGGACGGCGTTCTCTGGCTACACCTTC
CDR3aa: CASSPGTAFSGYTF

v_gene: TRBV12-3/TRBV12-4
d_gene: NA
j_gene: TRBJ2-2
abundance: few
len: 14
CDR3nt: TGTGCCAGCAAGCCCCCAGGGTGGACCGGGGAGCTGTTTTTT
CDR3aa: CASKPPGWTGELFF

v_gene: TRBV7-2
d_gene: TRBD1
j_gene: TRBJ1-2
abundance: NA
len: 14
CDR3nt: TGTGCCAGCACCGAAACAGGGGGCGCGACAGGCTACACCTTC
CDR3aa: CASTETGGATGYTF

v_gene: TRBV20-1
d_gene: NA
j_gene: TRBJ1-5
abundance: NA
len: 18
CDR3nt: TGCAGTGCTAGATGTTTTAGGAGCCCCACTTATAGCAATCAGCCCCAGCATTTT
CDR3aa: CSARCFRSPTYSNQPQHF

v_gene: TRBV28
d_gene: NA
j_gene: TRBJ2-5
abundance: few
len: 14
CDR3nt: TGTGCCAGCAGGGACGCACCCTTTCGGGAGACCCAGTACTTC
CDR3aa: CASRDAPFRETQYF

v_gene: TRBV25-1
d_gene: TRBD1
j_gene: TRBJ1-1
abundance: few
len: 11
CDR3nt: TGTGCCAGCAGTGAACCACCACAGGGGTTCTTT
CDR3aa: CASSEPPQGFF

v_gene: TRBV9
d_gene: NA
j_gene: TRBJ1-1
abundance: NA
len: 17
CDR3nt: TGTGCCAGCAGCTCTAACAGCTGGGTGGGACGAGGAACTGAAGCTTTCTTT
CDR3aa: CASSSNSWVGRGTEAFF

v_gene: TRBV6-2/TRBV6-3
d_gene: NA
j_gene: TRBJ1-5
abundance: NA
len: 13
CDR3nt: TGTGCCAGCAGCCCCAATAGCAATCAGCCCCAGCATTTT
CDR3aa: CASSPNSNQPQHF

v_gene: TRBV7-9
d_gene: NA
j_gene: TRBJ1-1
abundance: few
len: 11
CDR3nt: TGTGCCAGCAGCTTTACACAGGAAGCTTTCTTT
CDR3aa: CASSFTQEAFF

v_gene: TRBV28
d_gene: NA
j_gene: TRBJ2-7
abundance: few
len: 12
CDR3nt: TGTGCCAGCGGGCGGGATTCCTACGAGCAGTACTTC
CDR3aa: CASGRDSYEQYF

v_gene: TRBV7-9
d_gene: NA
j_gene: TRBJ2-7
abundance: few
len: 15
CDR3nt: TGTGCCAGCAGCTCAACGGACGGAAAAGCCTACGAGCAGTACTTC
CDR3aa: CASSSTDGKAYEQYF

v_gene: TRBV27
d_gene: NA
j_gene: TRBJ2-1
abundance: few
len: 15
CDR3nt: TGTGCCAGCAGACCGGACGGGAGCTCCTACAATGAGCAGTTCTTC
CDR3aa: CASRPDGSSYNEQFF

v_gene: TRBV7-2
d_gene: NA
j_gene: TRBJ1-5
abundance: many
len: 13
CDR3nt: TGTGCCAGCAGCAAAGACAGGTCACAGCCCCAGCATTTT
CDR3aa: CASSKDRSQPQHF